These 20 T cell receptor beta chains were all obtained from the same sample, sequenced in a study of identical twins (dated by TCRdb to the mid-2010s). The protocol used for the library was 5' RACE. Sequenced on an Illumina HiSeq 2000. Using fastp at Q25 and MiXCR, TCRdb reprocessed the public reads and kept productive beta chains. Here each entry gathers all rows of one CDR3 protein and keeps the most common genes and DNA. Counted in this sample were around 160,000 distinct CDR3 sequences; around 3.5% of them appeared once. 7% to 10% of the sample comes from the top ten. The sample comprised memory T cells sorted from blood. The meaning of the sample's cell subset or site label: CD45RO+ enriched T cells. All receptors derive from a man aged 18-30 years in good health.

This clonotype was observed at least ten times. The V and J genes are TRBV7-8 and TRBJ2-3; 7 nucleotides line up with TRBD2. Trimming cost V 5 bases and J 5 bases; bases outside gene matches: 13. Germline V gene lookup returns CDR1 SGHVS and CDR2 FQNEAQ. This CDR3 region has 16 residues. The chain's CDR3 is CASSTRGGRGRDTQYF. The CDR3 DNA reads as TGTGCCAGCAGCACCAGAGGCGGGAGAGGGAGAGATACGCAGTATTTT.

This clonotype came up many times. The J gene is TRBJ1-2, the V gene TRBV20-1; 8 nucleotides match TRBD1. In germline, CDR1 is DFQATT, CDR2 SNEGSKA (reference sequence). Trimming at V came to 5 bases and at J to 7 bases, leaving 21 bases not matched to a gene. There are 17 residues in the CDR3. The CDR3 here is CSADLDRANVLRGGYTF. In DNA, the CDR3 is TGCAGTGCTGACTTGGACAGGGCCAATGTCCTCCGTGGTGGCTACACCTTC.

This clonotype was observed at least ten times. The rearrangement links TRBV5-1 to TRBJ2-7; 7 bases fit TRBD1. This CDR3 contains 13 residues. CDR1 is SGHRS, CDR2 YFSETQ, per germline. V lost 0 bases to trimming and J lost 6 bases; unmatched junction nucleotides: 3. CDR3 protein: CASSLEGAREQYV. The CDR3 DNA sequence: TGCGCCAGCAGCTTGGAGGGGGCTCGCGAGCAGTACGTC.

This clonotype has at least ten counts. The CDR3 coding sequence is TGTGCCAGCAGCCGCGGGAGTGGGGAGACCCAGTACTTC. It specifies CASSRGSGETQYF. This sequence joins TRBV7-2 and TRBJ2-5; the match to TRBD2 covers 7 bases. Germline CDR1 SGHTA, CDR2 FQGNSA. The CDR3 consists of 13 residues. The V and J ends lost 5 bases and 5 bases, in that order; junction bases with no gene match: 5.

Ten or more counts support this clonotype. The rearrangement joins TRBV5-1 to TRBJ2-6, with D perhaps TRBD1 (5 bases). V lost 0 bases and J lost 0, with 10 bases in between. The CDR3 contains 17 residues. CDR1 is SGHRS, CDR2 YFSETQ, per germline. The CDR3 loop is CASSLDPGISGANVLTF. The CDR3 coding sequence is TGCGCCAGCAGCTTGGATCCAGGGATCTCTGGGGCCAACGTCCTGACTTTC.

This clonotype was seen repeatedly, ten times or more. The chain joins TRBV14 to TRBJ2-1; either TRBD1 or TRBD2 may fit D (5 bases each). The germline V gene encodes CDR1 SGHDN and CDR2 FVKESK. CDR3 length: 15 amino acids. Trimming removed 5 bases at V and 6 bases at J, with 17 bases between. CDR3 in amino acids: CASSFRDQRSNEQFF. CDR3 nucleotides: TGTGCCAGCAGCTTCCGGGACCAGAGGAGCAATGAGCAGTTCTTC. Filled out from reference TRBV14 and TRBJ2-1, the complete variable domain reads EAGVTQFPSHSVIEKGQTVTLRCDPISGHDNLYWYRRVMGKEIKFLLHFVKESKQDESGMPNNRFLAERTGGTYSTLKVQPAELEDSGVYFCASSFRDQRSNEQFFGPGTRLTVL.

This clonotype was counted ten times or more. The chain links TRBV5-1 to TRBJ2-7; weak D call: TRBD2 (5 bases). V was cut by 5 bases and J by 1 base, with 13 bases left in between. The CDR3 runs 14 residues. Germline assignment: CDR1 SGHRS and CDR2 YFSETQ. CDR3 bases: TGCGCCAGCAGTCTTAACGCGGGTTCCTACGAGCAGTACGTC. This sequence encodes CASSLNAGSYEQYV.

This clonotype was picked up many times. The chain is built from TRBV20-1 and TRBJ2-1; TRBD2 matches 12 bases. Germline loops: CDR1 DFQATT, CDR2 SNEGSKA (reference sequence). V was pared by 3 bases and J by 8 bases, with 2 bases of the junction left unmatched. CDR3 size: 13 residues. The CDR3 region is CSARTSGSYEQFF. DNA of the CDR3: TGCAGTGCTAGGACTAGCGGGAGCTATGAGCAGTTCTTC.

This clonotype has ten or more counts. The V call is TRBV2, the J call TRBJ2-3; the match to TRBD1 covers 8 bases. This CDR3 has 15 amino acids. Germline CDR1 is SNHLY and CDR2 is FYNNEI. The junction had 15 bases not matched to a gene; V was cut back by 10 bases and J by 6 bases. Written as DNA, the CDR3 is TGTGCCACACAGGGGGTAGGCAGGGGCGCGGATACGCAGTATTTT. This sequence encodes CATQGVGRGADTQYF.

This clonotype occurred many times. This chain joins TRBV6-4 and TRBJ2-3, with D tentatively TRBD2 (7 bases). Looked up from germline, CDR1 is MRHNA and CDR2 is SNTAGT. The V and J ends lost 8 bases and 0 bases respectively, with 15 bases between them. There are 15 residues in the CDR3. CDR3 in DNA: TGTGCCAGCCGGGGGGCAGGGACAAGCACAGATACGCAGTATTTT. Its protein product is CASRGAGTSTDTQYF.

The sample holds many counts of this clonotype. The chain joins TRBV10-3 to TRBJ2-2; D is unresolved. Germline-derived CDR1 and CDR2 are ENHRY and SYGVKD. V was shortened by 3 bases and J by 7 bases, with 6 bases between the two germline ends. The CDR3 loop spans 12 amino acids. The CDR3 region has the DNA TGTGCCATCAGTGAAACGGTCGGGGAGCTGTTTTTT. Amino acid sequence: CAISETVGELFF.

This clonotype was counted at least ten times. The chain combines TRBV12-3 or TRBV12-4 with TRBJ1-4; 8 positions agree with TRBD1. This CDR3 spans 16 amino acids. Trimming at V came to 5 bases and at J to 7 bases, leaving 12 bases not matched to a gene. The CDR3 loop reads CASSPNTGGGSEKLFF. The CDR3 DNA reads TGTGCCAGCAGTCCGAACACAGGGGGGGGAAGTGAAAAACTGTTTTTT.

This clonotype has at least ten counts. V and J are TRBV12-3 or TRBV12-4 and TRBJ2-7; D call uncertain. Trimming took 9 bases from V and 0 from J, leaving 3 bases between them. This CDR3 region has 10 residues. In DNA form, the CDR3 reads TGTGCCAGTGGCTCCTACGAGCAGTACTTC. Protein: CASGSYEQYF.

The sample holds many counts of this clonotype. The chain combines TRBV20-1 with TRBJ2-5, with D perhaps assigned TRBD1 or TRBD2 (5 bases each). V dropped 1 base and J dropped 5 bases, with 11 bases sitting between them. The CDR3 covers 13 residues. Germline loops: CDR1 DFQATT, CDR2 SNEGSKA (reference sequence). CDR3: CSARGQTGETQYF. The CDR3 DNA reads as TGCAGTGCTAGAGGACAGACGGGGGAGACCCAGTACTTC.

This clonotype has a count of ten or more. V gene TRBV13 combines with J gene TRBJ1-6; D gene uncertain. Trimming removed 1 base from V and 13 bases from J, with 8 bases in between. Germline CDR1 reads PRHDT; CDR2 reads FYEKMQ (reference sequence). This CDR3 region has 12 residues. Written as DNA, the CDR3 is TGTGCCAGCAGCTTAGCCTCCGGGCCCCTCCACTTT. Translation: CASSLASGPLHF.

This clonotype was picked up many times. The J gene is TRBJ2-5, the V gene TRBV9; D not certain. The CDR3 is 13 residues long. The germline gives CDR1 SGDLS, CDR2 YYNGEE. The V end lost 2 bases, the J end lost 5 bases, and 10 bases lay between the germline ends. As DNA, the CDR3 is TGTGCCAGCAGCGTGTCAGGTCATGAGACCCAGTACTTC. It codes for CASSVSGHETQYF.

This clonotype was seen only a few times. The chain carries TRBV19 and TRBJ1-1, with unresolved D. CDR1 and CDR2 from the germline V gene are LNHDA and SQIVND (reference sequence). This CDR3 spans 12 amino acids. V gave up 1 base and J gave up 7 bases, with 7 bases separating them. CDR3 nucleotides: TGTGCCAGTAGTATAGGTGTCGGTGAAGCTTTCTTT. It is translated as CASSIGVGEAFF.

This clonotype was observed at least ten times. The CDR3 region has the DNA TGTGCCAGCAGCCAGGAGCGGTCGAACACCGGGGAGCTGTTTTTT. Translated, it gives CASSQERSNTGELFF. The rearrangement links TRBV4-2 to TRBJ2-2; tentative D call: TRBD2 (5 bases). The V and J ends lost 3 bases and 0 bases respectively, with 8 bases between them. From germline, CDR1 is LGHNA and CDR2 YNFKEQ. CDR3 length: 15 amino acids.

This clonotype was counted many times. This rearrangement joins TRBV5-1 to TRBJ2-2, with 7 bases lining up with TRBD2. Germline CDR1 SGHRS, CDR2 YFSETQ. The CDR3 covers 17 residues. J gave up 4 bases and V 4 bases, and 13 bases lay outside the gene matches. CDR3 in DNA: TGCGCCAGCAGCCTGACCCCGGGGGGACTTTCCACCGGGGAGCTGTTTTTT. It encodes CASSLTPGGLSTGELFF. The full variable domain, rest sourced from reference TRBV5-1 and TRBJ2-2, is KAGVTQTPRYLIKTRGQQVTLSCSPISGHRSVSWYQQTPGQGLQFLFEYFSETQRNKGNFPGRFSGRQFSNSRSEMNVSTLELGDSALYLCASSLTPGGLSTGELFFGEGSRLTVL.

Many counts were recorded for this clonotype. J is TRBJ2-1 and V is TRBV3-1; unclear D gene. CDR1 is LGHDT, CDR2 YNNKEL, per germline (reference sequence). V shed 0 bases and J shed 0 bases, with 9 bases lying between them. CDR3 length: 16 amino acids. The DNA for the CDR3 is TGTGCCAGCAGCCAAGAATTGGTCGGCTCCTACAATGAGCAGTTCTTC. It specifies CASSQELVGSYNEQFF.